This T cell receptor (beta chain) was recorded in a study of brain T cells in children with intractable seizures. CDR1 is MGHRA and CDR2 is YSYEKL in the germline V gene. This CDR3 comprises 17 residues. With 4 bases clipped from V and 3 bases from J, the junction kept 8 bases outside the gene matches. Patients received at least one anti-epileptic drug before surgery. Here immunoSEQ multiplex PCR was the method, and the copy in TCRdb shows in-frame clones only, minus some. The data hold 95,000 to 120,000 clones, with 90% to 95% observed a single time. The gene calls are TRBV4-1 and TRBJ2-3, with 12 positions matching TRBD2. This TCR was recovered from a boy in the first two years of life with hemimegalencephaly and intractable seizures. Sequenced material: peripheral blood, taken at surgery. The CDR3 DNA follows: TGCGCCAGCAGCCCCTCCGGGACTAGCGGGTTAACAGATACGCAGTATTTT. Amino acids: CASSPSGTSGLTDTQYF.